This TCR beta chain emerged from a study of tumor-infiltrating lymphocytes in primary liver carcinoma. Study as a whole: Men and women, 30 to 69 years of age, made up the patients. Stage T1-T3 N0M0 and a size of roughly 4.2 to 11 cm characterized the tumors. Samples returned roughly 3.5 to 8 million productive TCRbeta reads each. Read depth did not differ significantly between tissue types.

Making TCR beta cDNA involved 400 to 600 ng total RNA and a constant-region primer. Library construction for TCR beta comprised three nested multiplex PCR rounds performed with slightly modified ARM-PCR. TCRdb processed the multiplex PCR reads anew with MiXCR; each CDR3 protein has one entry. Of some 180,000 distinct CDR3 sequences listed, 60% were seen once; the top ten hold 65% to 80%. It was unsorted whole blood that yielded blood RNA, and germline DNA was also extracted. Before any surgery took place, 4 to 4.5 milliliters of peripheral blood were collected. Details on this clonotype: A read error may be the cause here, since a much bigger clone is one base away. The CDR3 ends on some other residue instead of the conserved phenylalanine or tryptophan, so this is likely a read error.

Sequencing was performed on peripheral blood. The sequence was collected from a man aged 40-49 years with primary liver carcinoma and hepatitis B virus infection.

The CDR3 nucleotides are TGTGCCAGCAGCACCGCGGCTGGGCTGTCCTACGAGCAGTACTCC. It translates to CASSTAAGLSYEQYS. This chain links TRBV11-3 with TRBJ2-7; D gene ambiguous. The CDR3 sequence is 15 residues long. With 5 bases removed from V and 1 base from J, the gap between germline ends came to 15 bases. CDR1 is SGHNT, CDR2 YENEEA, per germline.